This T cell receptor (beta chain) appears in the sequencing data of a study of T-cell reconstitution after alpha-beta-depleted transplantation in children. Findings of the study overall: At around two months after transplant, the alpha-beta T cells were reportedly derived from several hundred expanded clones that came from non-depleted graft cells. Hyperexpanded clones declined; after one year, newly produced T cells mostly supplied diversity.

Preparation of the TCRbeta library involved a method that used unique molecular identifiers. TCRdb re-called the PCR reads with MiXCR, one entry per CDR3 protein. The sample includes about 220,000 distinct CDR3 sequences, under 20% of them seen just once. Points on this clonotype: The antigen is not known.

There are 14 residues in the CDR3. The V segment lost 7 bases and the J segment 5 bases; nucleotides outside the gene matches: 7. The sequence was collected from a male patient between 2 and 10 years old who had a stem cell transplant for acute lymphoblastic leukemia, so the T cells may come from the graft donor. The V and J genes are TRBV12-3 or TRBV12-4 and TRBJ2-2; 7 bases are shared with TRBD2. The sequenced sample was PBMCs, mostly from graft donor cells, obtained 360 days after TCRalphabeta/CD19-depleted stem cell transplant. This CDR3 is CASTPFGGTGELFF. The CDR3 DNA follows: TGTGCCAGCACCCCCTTCGGGGGGACCGGGGAGCTGTTTTTT.